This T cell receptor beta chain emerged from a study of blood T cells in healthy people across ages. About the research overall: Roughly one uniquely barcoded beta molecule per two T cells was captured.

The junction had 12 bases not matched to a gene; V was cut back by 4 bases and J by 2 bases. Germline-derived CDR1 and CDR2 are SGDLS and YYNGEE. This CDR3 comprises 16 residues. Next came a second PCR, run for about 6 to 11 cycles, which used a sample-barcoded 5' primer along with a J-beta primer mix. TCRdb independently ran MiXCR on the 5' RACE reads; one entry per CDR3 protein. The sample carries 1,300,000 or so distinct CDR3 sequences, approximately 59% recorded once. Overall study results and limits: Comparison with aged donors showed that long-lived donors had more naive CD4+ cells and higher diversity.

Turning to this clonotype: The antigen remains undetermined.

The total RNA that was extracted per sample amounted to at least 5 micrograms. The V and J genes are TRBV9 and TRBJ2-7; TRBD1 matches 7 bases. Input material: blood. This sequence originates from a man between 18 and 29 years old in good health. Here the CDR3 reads CASSPTDRVVPYEQYF. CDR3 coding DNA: TGTGCCAGCAGCCCCACCGACAGGGTTGTACCCTACGAGCAGTACTTC.